The 23 T cell receptor beta chains below come from one sample, sequenced in a study of blood T cell repertoires in COVID-19. The repertoire was sequenced with immunoSEQ multiplex PCR; TCRdb's copy has only in-frame clones and lacks some. Here the sample spans approximately 170,000 clones, around 81% being singletons. Sequencing input: peripheral blood. The receptors shown here come from a man in his fifties or sixties with active or convalescent COVID-19.

The rearrangement uses TRBV6-5 and TRBJ1-1; 8 bases are a match to TRBD1. The germline CDR1 and CDR2 sequences are MNHEY and SVGAGI. CDR3 size: 15 residues. J lost 4 bases, V lost 4 bases, and 8 bases had no gene match. CDR3 region: CASSSTYRGSTEAFF. The DNA of the CDR3 is TGTGCCAGCAGTTCGACATACAGGGGGTCCACTGAAGCTTTCTTT.

This clone was seen a few times. The rearrangement links TRBV15 to TRBJ1-5, with 8 positions matching TRBD1. Germline V gives CDR1 LNHNV, CDR2 YYDKDF (reference sequence). V shed 3 bases, J shed 3 bases, and the junction held 4 bases outside the gene matches. This CDR3 is built from 15 residues. The CDR3: CATSSAGGFNQPQHF. CDR3 DNA: TGTGCCACCAGCAGTGCAGGGGGCTTCAATCAGCCCCAGCATTTT.

This chain connects TRBV6-5 to TRBJ2-6; 7 nucleotides match TRBD1. This CDR3 region has 16 residues. Per the germline V gene, CDR1 is MNHEY and CDR2 is SVGAGI. V trimming: 2 bases; J trimming: 1 base; junction bases outside the gene matches: 2. The DNA for the CDR3 is TGTGCCAGCAGTTACCCCAGGGGGTCTGGGGCCAACGTCCTGACTTTC. This codes for CASSYPRGSGANVLTF.

The rearrangement links TRBV3-1 (or the pseudogene TRBV3-2) to TRBJ2-7; TRBD1 aligns across 10 bases. V gave up 3 bases and J gave up 5 bases; unmatched junction bases: 7. The CDR3 sequence is 15 residues long. Germline CDR1 reads LGHDT; CDR2 reads YNNKEL (reference sequence). The CDR3 loop reads CASSQGTGALNEQYF. CDR3 nucleotide sequence: TGTGCCAGCAGCCAGGGGACAGGGGCACTCAACGAGCAGTACTTC.

This chain links TRBV7-6 with TRBJ2-1; 9 nucleotides agree with TRBD2. CDR1 SGHVS and CDR2 FNYEAQ come from the germline V gene. This CDR3 comprises 16 residues. J was trimmed by 4 bases and V by 3 bases; bases with no gene match: 7. CDR3 in amino acids: CASSFAAGGQYNEQFF. CDR3 sequence (DNA): TGTGCCAGCAGCTTCGCAGCGGGGGGACAATACAATGAGCAGTTCTTC.

This chain connects TRBV18 to TRBJ1-6; 9 nucleotides line up with TRBD1. The CDR3 is 19 residues long. Trimming cost V 3 bases and J 10 bases; bases outside gene matches: 19. In germline, CDR1 is KGHSH, CDR2 LQKENI. The CDR3 is CASSPPGQGLNGRGSPLHF. In DNA form, the CDR3 reads TGTGCCAGCTCACCCCCGGGACAGGGACTCAATGGACGGGGATCACCCCTCCACTTT.

This clone showed up just once. The V and J genes are TRBV7-2 and TRBJ2-5, with D maybe TRBD2 (5 bases). The germline V and J ends were trimmed by 1 base and 3 bases, with 9 bases remaining between them. CDR3 length equals 14 residues. From germline, CDR1 is SGHTA and CDR2 FQGNSA. CDR3 bases: TGTGCCAGCAGCTTAGGTTCGGGGAAAGAGACCCAGTACTTC. It specifies CASSLGSGKETQYF.

The chain has TRBV19 and TRBJ1-1; TRBD1 might be the D (5 bases). The V and J ends lost 3 bases and 5 bases respectively, with 13 bases between them. Per germline, CDR1 LNHDA and CDR2 SQIVND (reference sequence). The CDR3 is 14 amino acids. Written as DNA, the CDR3 is TGTGCCAGTAGTATTATGGGGGGTTGGACTGAAGCTTTCTTT. This gives the protein CASSIMGGWTEAFF.

The rearrangement joins TRBV19 to TRBJ1-2, with D tentatively TRBD1 (5 bases). CDR3 length: 13 residues. The germline V gene has CDR1 LNHDA and CDR2 SQIVND (reference sequence). Trimming left V 4 bases short and J 5 bases short, with 11 bases between. The CDR3 DNA sequence: TGTGCCAGTAGTACCAGGGATAGGTATGGCTACACCTTC. As protein: CASSTRDRYGYTF.

The rearrangement joins TRBV19 to TRBJ1-5, with a tentative D call TRBD1 (5 bases). CDR1 LNHDA and CDR2 SQIVND come from the germline V gene (reference sequence). The CDR3 has 15 residues. Between the trimmed V and J ends, which lost 3 bases and 0 bases, there was a span of 9 bases. CDR3 coding DNA: TGTGCCAGTAGTATTCAGGGCGATAGCAATCAGCCCCAGCATTTT. Its translation: CASSIQGDSNQPQHF.

The rearrangement links TRBV5-8 to TRBJ1-4; D is perhaps TRBD1 (6 bases). Germline CDR1 reads SGHTS; CDR2 reads YDEGEE. The CDR3 length is 14 residues. V lost 6 bases to trimming and J lost 7 bases, with 16 bases between them. CDR3 DNA sequence: TGTGCCAGCACCCGTCGGGGGGCGATTGAAAAACTGTTTTTT. Its translation: CASTRRGAIEKLFF. Looking up the rest from reference TRBV5-8 and TRBJ1-4 gives the full variable domain: EAGVTQSPTHLIKTRGQQATLRCSPISGHTSVYWYQQALGLGLQFLLWYDEGEERNRGNFPPRFSGRQFPNYSSELNVNALELEDSALYLCASTRRGAIEKLFFGSGTQLSVL.

J is TRBJ2-3 and V is TRBV19; TRBD2 matches at 10 bases. This CDR3 is 16 amino acids long. Germline-derived CDR1 and CDR2 are LNHDA and SQIVND (reference sequence). The trim removed 3 bases at V and 5 bases at J, leaving 8 bases unmatched. The CDR3 sequence is CASSMSGGAFQDTQYF. The CDR3 DNA reads TGTGCCAGTAGTATGAGCGGGGGGGCCTTCCAAGATACGCAGTATTTT.

The chain combines TRBV3-1 (or the pseudogene TRBV3-2) with TRBJ1-6; tentative D call: TRBD1 (6 bases). The V and J ends lost 1 base and 10 bases respectively, with 11 bases between them. CDR3 size: 14 residues. Germline values: CDR1 LGHDT, CDR2 YNNKEL (reference sequence). The DNA for the CDR3 is TGTGCCAGCAGCCAAGGAAACAGGGCATCACCCCTCCACTTT. Its protein product is CASSQGNRASPLHF.

V is TRBV10-3 and J is TRBJ2-3; 8 bases map to TRBD2. CDR3 length equals 14 residues. With 9 bases clipped from V and 0 bases from J, the junction kept 5 bases outside the gene matches. CDR1 is ENHRY, CDR2 SYGVKD, per germline. DNA of the CDR3: TGTGCCATGGGACTAGACCCTAGCACAGATACGCAGTATTTT. This encodes CAMGLDPSTDTQYF.

V gene TRBV4-1 combines with J gene TRBJ2-1, with 14 bases identical to TRBD2. The CDR3 consists of 15 residues. Germline values: CDR1 MGHRA, CDR2 YSYEKL. The ends lost 4 bases at V and 7 bases at J; junction bases unmatched: 3. In DNA form, the CDR3 reads TGCGCCAGCAGCCCGGGACTAGCGGGAGTTAATGAGCAGTTCTTC. It yields the protein CASSPGLAGVNEQFF.

This clone was observed a handful of times. The genes are TRBV2 and TRBJ1-1, with 9 nucleotides matching TRBD1. CDR3 length: 14 amino acids. The V and J ends lost 9 bases and 4 bases, in that order; junction bases with no gene match: 9. CDR1 SNHLY and CDR2 FYNNEI come from the germline V gene. CDR3 in amino acids: CASLTGGAATEAFF. Here the CDR3 DNA reads TGTGCCAGTCTCACAGGGGGCGCGGCCACTGAAGCTTTCTTT.

V gene TRBV6-5 combines with J gene TRBJ1-1; D may be TRBD1 (6 bases). Trimming left V 9 bases short and J 0 bases short, with 17 bases between. The CDR3 is 15 residues long. Germline-derived CDR1 and CDR2 are MNHEY and SVGAGI. Written as DNA, the CDR3 is TGTGCCAGTGTCGAACAGGGAGCCCTGAACACTGAAGCTTTCTTT. Amino acid sequence: CASVEQGALNTEAFF.

The chain is built from TRBV3-1 (or the pseudogene TRBV3-2) and TRBJ1-2; no clear D gene. The germline V gene has CDR1 LGHDT and CDR2 YNNKEL (reference sequence). The CDR3 runs to 13 residues. V lost 1 base and J 7 bases, leaving 10 bases between the germline ends. CDR3 coding DNA: TGTGCCAGCAGCCAAGGGAGCGGGTTTGGCTACACCTTC. This sequence encodes CASSQGSGFGYTF.

The genes are TRBV10-3 and TRBJ2-3; 9 nucleotides line up with TRBD2. The V gene end was trimmed by 0 bases and the J gene end by 2 bases; junction bases not matched to a gene: 9. CDR3 length: 18 amino acids. Per germline, CDR1 ENHRY and CDR2 SYGVKD. In DNA, the CDR3 is TGTGCCATCAGTGAGTCTTTCGCGGGAGGGTTATCCACAGATACGCAGTATTTT. As protein: CAISESFAGGLSTDTQYF.

The V call is TRBV6-5, the J call TRBJ1-1; D possibly corresponds to TRBD1 (5 bases). V shed 5 bases and J shed 1 base, with 14 bases lying between them. The CDR3 is 15 amino acids. In germline, CDR1 is MNHEY, CDR2 SVGAGI. The CDR3 here is CASSRSGWQNTEAFF. CDR3 bases: TGTGCCAGCAGTCGGTCAGGGTGGCAGAACACTGAAGCTTTCTTT.

J is TRBJ2-1 and V is TRBV25-1, with 12 positions matching TRBD1. Germline V gene lookup returns CDR1 MGHDK and CDR2 SYGVNS. CDR3 size: 15 residues. V lost 3 bases, J lost 8 bases, and 5 bases stayed unmatched. The CDR3 nucleotides are TGTGCCAGCAGTGACGGGACAGGGGGCGCAGATGAGCAGTTCTTC. It is translated as CASSDGTGGADEQFF.

The chain couples TRBV5-1 to TRBJ2-7; 7 nucleotides align to TRBD1. This CDR3 contains 15 residues. V gave up 0 bases and J gave up 2 bases; unmatched junction bases: 5. CDR1 is SGHRS, CDR2 YFSETQ, per germline. CDR3 protein: CASSLGTGLTYEQYF. CDR3 nucleotides: TGCGCCAGCAGCTTGGGGACAGGCCTCACCTACGAGCAGTACTTC.

This clone has just one count. J is TRBJ2-5 and V is TRBV3-1 (or the pseudogene TRBV3-2), with a tentative D call TRBD1 (6 bases). V lost 4 bases and J lost 1, with 13 bases in between. Germline-derived CDR1 and CDR2 are LGHDT and YNNKEL (reference sequence). The CDR3 runs 15 residues. As DNA, the CDR3 is TGTGCCAGCAGCCGCCGGGACACCCCCCAAGAGACCCAGTACTTC. It codes for CASSRRDTPQETQYF.